The 12 T cell receptor beta chains reported below all come from one sample, sequenced in a study of human T cells and chemical hapten exposure (dated by TCRdb to the early 2020s). Libraries came from RACE. Sequencing relied on a NextSeq 500. TCRdb reran the public reads through fastp at Q25 and MiXCR, keeping productive beta chains. Each entry is one CDR3 protein sequence, shown with its most common DNA and genes. The sample table holds more than 85,000 distinct CDR3 sequences, of which roughly 9% were seen once. In total, the top ten clones hold more than 3% of the sample. The time point label, as the study defines it: patch test 2, 6 weeks after DPC sensitization. The treatment or condition label on this specimen signifies: therapeutic diphenylcyclopropenone sensitization with weekly scalp DPC. The source material was whole blood, sampled in connection with sensitization to the hapten diphenylcyclopropenone (DPC). The source is a woman aged 40 to 50 with alopecia areata. Some clones in this sample may be carry-over from other donors' samples.

There are many counts of this clonotype. The V call is TRBV7-2, the J call TRBJ2-7; 9 nucleotides line up with TRBD1. Per the germline V gene, CDR1 is SGHTA and CDR2 is FQGNSA. This CDR3 spans 14 amino acids. The V gene end was trimmed by 5 bases and the J gene end by 5 bases; junction bases not matched to a gene: 7. The CDR3 region has the DNA TGTGCCAGCAGCCCCGGACAGGGGATCCACGAGCAGTACTTC. This sequence encodes CASSPGQGIHEQYF.

This clonotype was seen a few times. This chain uses TRBV24-1 with TRBJ1-1; D uncertain. In germline, CDR1 is KGHDR, CDR2 SFDVKD. The ends were cut back, 1 base at V and 3 bases at J, with 17 bases in the middle. CDR3 length: 17 residues. The DNA of the CDR3 is TGTGCCACCAGTGATTTTTGCCACCATGCCCATTACACTGAAGCTTTCTTT. It specifies CATSDFCHHAHYTEAFF.

On this clonotype itself: A single base separates this from a much larger clone, so it may be a read error. The V and J genes are TRBV5-1 and TRBJ2-7; D unresolved. The V and J ends lost 0 bases and 5 bases respectively, with 15 bases between them. This CDR3 comprises 15 residues. The germline gives CDR1 SGHRS, CDR2 YFSETQ. CDR3 bases: TGCGCCAGCAGCTTGGAGCCAGGTCTAGACCACGAGCAGTACTTC. It codes for CASSLEPGLDHEQYF.

The gene calls are TRBV20-1 and TRBJ2-1, with TRBD1 matching 10 bases. Per the germline V gene, CDR1 is DFQATT and CDR2 is SNEGSKA (reference sequence). Trimming cost V 4 bases and J 9 bases; bases outside gene matches: 9. The CDR3 is 14 amino acids. The CDR3: CSAKGQGWEPEQFF. In DNA, the CDR3 is TGCAGTGCTAAGGGACAGGGGTGGGAGCCTGAGCAGTTCTTC.

Many counts were recorded for this clonotype. This sequence joins TRBV20-1 and TRBJ1-2; tentative D call: TRBD1 (6 bases). CDR1 and CDR2 from the germline V gene are DFQATT and SNEGSKA (reference sequence). The CDR3 totals 16 residues. The V end lost 0 bases, the J end lost 0 bases, and 14 bases lay between the germline ends. CDR3 sequence reads: CSARDYKDRSNYGYTF. In DNA form, the CDR3 reads TGCAGTGCTAGAGATTACAAGGACAGATCTAACTATGGCTACACCTTC.

The CDR3 sequence is CASSQEAMDTQYF. As DNA, the CDR3 is TGCGCCAGCAGCCAAGAAGCGATGGATACGCAGTATTTT. The V call is TRBV4-3, the J call TRBJ2-3; D uncertain. V gave up 0 bases and J gave up 6 bases, with 7 bases separating them. Germline V gene sequence: CDR1 LGHNA, CDR2 YSLEER. This CDR3 spans 13 amino acids.

This clonotype was found many times. The chain links TRBV27 to TRBJ2-4; 7 nucleotides align to TRBD2. Germline assignment: CDR1 MNHEY and CDR2 SMNVEV (reference sequence). The length of the CDR3 is 13 residues. J lost 7 bases, V lost 3 bases, and 3 bases had no gene match. CDR3 sequence (DNA): TGTGCCAGCAGTTTTAGCGGGCAGAACATTCAGTACTTC. Translation gives CASSFSGQNIQYF.

The chain combines TRBV6-2 or TRBV6-3 with TRBJ2-6, with 10 bases matching TRBD2. After removal of 5 bases from V and 0 bases from J, the junction contained 4 bases not matched to a gene. The V gene's germline CDR1 is MNHEY and CDR2 SVGEGT. The CDR3 extends over 17 amino acids. The DNA of the CDR3 is TGTGCCAGCAGTAGAGCGGGGGGGCCCTCTGGGGCCAACGTCCTGACTTTC. Its translation is CASSRAGGPSGANVLTF.

This rearrangement joins TRBV24-1 to TRBJ2-2; D tentatively reads TRBD1 or TRBD2 (5 bases each). With 4 bases removed from V and 9 bases from J, the gap between germline ends came to 14 bases. The germline V gene has CDR1 KGHDR and CDR2 SFDVKD. The CDR3 is 14 residues long. This chain's CDR3 is CATSESTPGRELFF. CDR3 nucleotides: TGTGCCACCAGTGAATCCACCCCGGGGCGGGAGCTGTTTTTT.

This clonotype was seen ten or more times. The rearrangement uses TRBV4-3 and TRBJ1-1; D not certain. V was shortened by 0 bases and J by 0 bases, with 5 bases between the two germline ends. Germline CDR1 and CDR2: LGHNA and YSLEER. CDR3 length equals 14 residues. The CDR3 sequence: CASSQETVNTEAFF. CDR3 nucleotides: TGCGCCAGCAGCCAAGAAACGGTGAACACTGAAGCTTTCTTT.

In this sample, this clonotype turned up a few times. The V and J genes are TRBV20-1 and TRBJ2-2; no firm D call. Germline CDR1 DFQATT, CDR2 SNEGSKA (reference sequence). This CDR3 region has 15 residues. The V gene lost 5 bases and the J gene lost 2 bases, with 15 bases spanning the gap. CDR3 in amino acids: CSAEDPFVNTGELFF. The CDR3 DNA reads TGCAGTGCTGAGGATCCCTTCGTCAACACCGGGGAGCTGTTTTTT.

This clonotype was recorded at least ten times. The CDR3 DNA reads TGTGCCACCAGCAACCCCGGGACAGGGGGCGACGGGGCCAACGTCCTGACTTTC. This codes for CATSNPGTGGDGANVLTF. The chain joins TRBV15 to TRBJ2-6; TRBD1 matches at 12 bases. In germline, CDR1 is LNHNV, CDR2 YYDKDF (reference sequence). Trimming cost V 4 bases and J 4 bases; bases outside gene matches: 8. The length of the CDR3 is 18 residues.